This TCR beta chain was profiled in a study of blood T cell repertoires in COVID-19. At the level of the study: Nucleic acid was either cDNA or gDNA, and it came from T cells, B-cell-depleted T cells, or PBMCs.

This clone was picked up one time. As processed by the authors: Estimates of nucleated cell counts were drawn from the amplification of reference gene primers. Generated by immunoSEQ multiplex PCR, the TCRdb table keeps only in-frame clones and is missing some. The DNA gave D and trimming, while V, J and clone size come from that table. The table lists hundreds of thousands of clones, 83% of them singletons, with 2% to 3% in the top ten. This CDR3 region has 14 residues. V was clipped by 4 bases and J by 7 bases; unmatched bases: 4. Per the germline V gene, CDR1 is SGHRS and CDR2 is YFSETQ. This clonotype originated in a woman aged 40 to 50 with active or convalescent COVID-19. The rearrangement uses TRBV5-1 and TRBJ1-6; TRBD1 agrees at 8 bases. The sequencing sample was made of peripheral blood. In DNA, the CDR3 is TGCGCCAGCAGCCCGGACAGGGAGAATTCACCCCTCCACTTT. This translates into CASSPDRENSPLHF.